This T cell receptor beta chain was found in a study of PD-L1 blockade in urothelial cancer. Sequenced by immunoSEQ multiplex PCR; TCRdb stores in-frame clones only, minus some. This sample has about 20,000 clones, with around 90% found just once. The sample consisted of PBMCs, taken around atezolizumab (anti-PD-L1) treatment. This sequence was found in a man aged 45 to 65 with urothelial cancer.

The CDR3 spells CASSQGWEGVGKNIQYF. The DNA for the CDR3 is TGTGCCAGCAGCCAAGGATGGGAGGGTGTTGGCAAAAACATTCAGTACTTC. The gene calls are TRBV4-2 and TRBJ2-4; 7 bases are shared with TRBD2. After removal of 1 base from V and 3 bases from J, the junction contained 9 bases not matched to a gene. Germline-derived CDR1 and CDR2 are LGHNA and YNFKEQ. CDR3 size: 17 residues.